These 11 T cell receptor beta chains share one sample of origin, sequenced in a study of T-cell reconstitution after alpha-beta-depleted transplantation in children. Unique molecular identifiers were built into the TCRbeta library. In TCRdb, the PCR reads were re-called with MiXCR into one record per CDR3 protein. The profile shows approximately 400,000 distinct CDR3 sequences, roughly a tenth of them singletons. The sample here was PBMCs from the stem cell graft donor, taken from the stem cell graft. These receptors were taken from a human donor who donated a stem cell graft to a child with acute myeloid leukemia.

This clonotype has a count of ten or more. The gene calls are TRBV5-6 and TRBJ2-7; 8 nucleotides align to TRBD2. V shed 4 bases and J 1 base; nucleotides not matched to a gene: 7. The CDR3 extends over 15 amino acids. CDR1 SGHDT and CDR2 YYEEEE come from the germline V gene. The CDR3 sequence: CASSPDASGSYEQYF. The CDR3 DNA reads TGTGCCAGCAGCCCGGACGCTAGCGGGTCCTACGAGCAGTACTTC. Combining the CDR3 with reference TRBV5-6 and TRBJ2-7 gives the whole variable domain DAGVTQSPTHLIKTRGQQVTLRCSPKSGHDTVSWYQQALGQGPQFIFQYYEEEERQRGNFPDRFSGHQFPNYSSELNVNALLLGDSALYLCASSPDASGSYEQYFGPGTRLTVT.

This clonotype came up many times. DNA of the CDR3: TGTGCCAGCAGCGTTATAGCGGGGTTCCAGTATGGCTACACCTTC. Translating gives CASSVIAGFQYGYTF. The rearrangement joins TRBV5-5 to TRBJ1-2; D is undetermined. CDR1 and CDR2 (germline): SGHKS, YYEKEE (reference sequence). This CDR3 spans 15 amino acids. Trimming stripped 4 bases from V and 5 bases from J, with 18 bases between.

The V gene is TRBV12-3 or TRBV12-4, the J gene TRBJ2-2; tentative D call: TRBD2 (5 bases). V was clipped by 8 bases and J by 4 bases, with 11 bases between them. The CDR3 has 13 amino acids. The CDR3 loop is CASGVASTGELFF. The CDR3 DNA reads TGTGCCAGCGGGGTAGCGAGCACCGGGGAGCTGTTTTTT.

The chain links TRBV20-1 to TRBJ2-3, with D possibly TRBD2 on 5 matching bases. CDR1 is DFQATT and CDR2 is SNEGSKA in the germline V gene (reference sequence). V was pared by 5 bases and J by 4 bases, with 16 bases between. The CDR3 loop spans 14 amino acids. CDR3 protein: CSARPTSPPDTQYF. The CDR3 bases are TGCAGTGCTCGACCCACTAGTCCTCCAGATACGCAGTATTTT.

This clonotype was seen ten or more times. The genes are TRBV5-5 and TRBJ2-5; D unresolved. Deletions cut 0 bases from V and 1 base from J, with 25 bases between. Germline loops: CDR1 SGHKS, CDR2 YYEKEE (reference sequence). The CDR3 is made up of 20 amino acids. Here the CDR3 DNA reads TGTGCCAGCAGCTTGGGCGCTACAGTCCTAGGTTTAGGCCCCCAAGAGACCCAGTACTTC. Its protein product is CASSLGATVLGLGPQETQYF.

The genes are TRBV20-1 and TRBJ2-1; D is perhaps TRBD2 (5 bases). V was cut by 7 bases and J by 1 base, with 8 bases left in between. This CDR3 has 12 amino acids. Looked up from germline, CDR1 is DFQATT and CDR2 is SNEGSKA (reference sequence). This CDR3 is CSEGRSYNEQFF. The CDR3 DNA sequence: TGCAGTGAAGGGAGATCCTACAATGAGCAGTTCTTC.

This clonotype was detected only a few times. The rearrangement joins TRBV20-1 to TRBJ2-7; D is ambiguous. Trimming took off 3 bases at V and 1 base at J, with 13 bases between the two ends. CDR1 DFQATT and CDR2 SNEGSKA come from the germline V gene (reference sequence). The CDR3 covers 14 residues. The CDR3 nucleotides are TGCAGTGCTAGTATCCTGGTCGATTCCTACGAGCAGTACTTC. It is translated as CSASILVDSYEQYF.

This clonotype appeared a few times. This rearrangement joins TRBV25-1 to TRBJ1-1; D might be TRBD1 (5 bases). The V gene lost 4 bases and the J gene lost 4 bases, with 10 bases spanning the gap. The germline CDR1 and CDR2 sequences are MGHDK and SYGVNS. The CDR3 runs 13 residues. The CDR3 spells CASSGGRRTEAFF. The CDR3 bases are TGTGCCAGCAGTGGGGGACGGCGCACTGAAGCTTTCTTT.

The chain carries TRBV6-1 and TRBJ2-3, with D maybe TRBD2 (6 bases). Germline assignment: CDR1 MNHNS and CDR2 SASEGT. The CDR3 totals 14 residues. The V end was cut by 6 bases, the J end by 2 bases, with 12 bases between. The chain's CDR3 is CASRAADYTDTQYF. Written as DNA, the CDR3 is TGTGCCAGCAGGGCAGCGGACTACACAGATACGCAGTATTTT.

This clonotype came up many times. The chain recombines TRBV12-3 or TRBV12-4 with TRBJ2-3, with D possibly matching TRBD2 (5 bases). There are 14 residues in the CDR3. Trimming took off 1 base at V and 4 bases at J, with 9 bases between the two ends. The DNA of the CDR3 is TGTGCCAGCAGTTTAGTTGAGGGATCAGATACGCAGTATTTT. Its translation is CASSLVEGSDTQYF.

The genes are TRBV20-1 and TRBJ2-7; unclear D gene. CDR3 length equals 14 residues. Germline V gene data show CDR1 as DFQATT and CDR2 as SNEGSKA (reference sequence). Trimming cost V 6 bases and J 4 bases, with 19 bases left between them. CDR3 amino acids: CSAPSEGVGYEQYF. The CDR3 DNA sequence: TGCAGTGCGCCATCCGAAGGAGTTGGGTACGAGCAGTACTTC.